This T cell receptor (gamma chain) stems from a study of Vδ1+ human thymocytes. Extracted RNA was reverse transcribed into cDNA. Multiplex PCR used pooled V-gene forward primers and a constant-region reverse primer to amplify CDR3s. TCRdb re-processed the multiplex PCR reads via CATT. The sample carries approximately 40,000 gamma-chain clones, about 19% recorded once. Comment on this clone: The antigen is not known.

CDR3 length: 11 amino acids. V was clipped by 6 bases and J by 15 bases; unmatched bases: 14. Germline assignment: CDR1 EGSTGY and CDR2 YDSYTSSV. After alphabeta T cell depletion, CD3+ Vdelta1+ Vdelta2- thymocytes were sorted. General observations from the study: Thymic TRG and TRD repertoires appeared highly polyclonal. TRD repertoires were essentially private, unlike widely shared TRG clonotypes. Approximately 20% of thymic delta-chain sequences were Vdelta2, with few Vdelta3, unlike blood Vdelta1+ controls. Bulk data may be misread because of unexpected Vdelta2 sequences.

The TCR comes from a girl under two years old who had congenital heart surgery. V usage is TRGV4 and J usage is TRGJ1 or TRGJ2. The sample was Vdelta1+ gamma-delta thymocytes from the thymus. As to subset: FACS-sorted CD3+ TCRalphabeta- TCRVdelta1+ TCRVdelta2- thymocytes. The CDR3 is CATWYQPIILF. The CDR3 DNA is TGTGCCACCTGGTATCAGCCAATAATACTCTTT.